This TCR beta chain was sequenced for a study of beta chain features in type 1 diabetes. Study-wide background: Healthy donors and patients had similar age, gender and cell yields.

CDR1 and CDR2 (germline): SGHTA, FQGNSA. V lost 1 base to trimming and J lost 7 bases, with 13 bases between them. CDR3 length: 14 amino acids. Based on CD45RO/CCR7/CD25/CD127/CD95/CD27, CD4+ regulatory, stem cell-like memory, naive and central memory cells were sorted. Each sorted population was over 95% pure. Study results and limitations: A moderate, significant TCRB CDR3 shortening appeared in type 1 diabetes across four CD4+ subsets.

Only a few counts were recorded for this clone. Its antigen remains unknown. Of the isolated RNA, all was reverse transcribed, and so the sequenced material was expressed TCRB transcripts. The repertoire was sequenced with immunoSEQ multiplex PCR; TCRdb's copy has only in-frame clones and lacks some. The data contain some 500,000 clones, over 10% of them singletons. The gene calls are TRBV7-2 and TRBJ2-5, with D perhaps given as TRBD1 or TRBD2 (6 bases each). The origin of this receptor is a young woman in good health. The sequenced material came from naive CD4+ T cells from blood. CDR3 loop: CASSLEGGPGTQYF. In DNA, the CDR3 is TGTGCCAGCAGCTTAGAAGGGGGGCCAGGGACCCAGTACTTC.